This TCR beta chain was retrieved from a study of blood T cell repertoires in COVID-19. Study-level background: PBMCs, B-cell-depleted T cells, or T cells were the source of the cDNA or gDNA that made up the material.

Deletions cut 5 bases from V and 7 bases from J, with 11 bases between. This CDR3 contains 12 residues. Germline assignment: CDR1 SEHNR and CDR2 FQNEAQ (reference sequence). Per the original data handling: Quantification of nucleated cells was approximated via reference gene primer amplification. Measured with immunoSEQ multiplex PCR; TCRdb has only the in-frame clones, and not every one. From that table come the V and J calls and clone size; the DNA was used to work out D and trimming. The sample yields a few hundred thousand clones, 65% to 90% seen once. Participants were aged about 18 to 100 years from some 24 US areas.

Sequenced input: PBMCs or T cells enriched from blood (not recorded which). The genes are TRBV7-9 and TRBJ1-1; D is unclear. The sequence derives from a middle-aged woman with acute COVID-19. The CDR3 DNA follows: TGTGCCAGCAGCACAAGTCGGGGTGAAGCTTTCTTT. Translation gives CASSTSRGEAFF.